The rows below give T cell receptor beta chains drawn from one sample of a study of T cells in Graves' hyperthyroidism and ophthalmopathy. TCRdb called the multiplex PCR reads again in MiXCR, with one record for every CDR3 protein. This sample yields about 400,000 distinct CDR3 sequences, of which just under 15% are seen a single time; roughly 33% belongs to the top ten. Source material: blood. The source of these receptors is a woman younger than 45 with Graves' hyperthyroidism. Both conserved end residues are part of each CDR3. A D gene is named only where the DNA matches it firmly. The size of a clone is reported for some rows only, either as once, few or many, or as a class for expanded clones.

DNA,CDR3,size,J,D,length,V
TGCGCCAGCAGCGTGACCGGGAGAAAAAGCTCCTACGAGCAGTACTTC,CASSVTGRKSSYEQYF,.,TRBJ2-7,.,16,TRBV5-1
TGTGCCAGCAGCCAACTCGGGATTCCTAATCAGCCCCAGCATTTT,CASSQLGIPNQPQHF,many,TRBJ1-5,.,15,TRBV3-1
TGTGCCAGCAGGCGGGAGGGCTTGGAGACCCAGTACTTC,CASRREGLETQYF,.,TRBJ2-5,TRBD2,13,TRBV6-1
TGTGCCAGCAGTTTACCGGGGCGGCGCTATGGCTACACCTTC,CASSLPGRRYGYTF,.,TRBJ1-2,.,14,TRBV28
TGTGCCAGTAGTAGCCGGGGACTAGCGAACTACGAGCAGTACTTC,CASSSRGLANYEQYF,few,TRBJ2-7,TRBD2,15,TRBV19
TGTGCCAGCAGTTACCGGACAGGGACATGGGGTGAGCAGTTCTTC,CASSYRTGTWGEQFF,many,TRBJ2-1,TRBD1,15,TRBV6-2/TRBV6-3
TGTGCCAGCAGTTTGAGTGGGGGGTTTAATGGCTACACCTTC,CASSLSGGFNGYTF,many,TRBJ1-2,.,14,TRBV12-3/TRBV12-4
TGTGCCAGCTCACGACTAGCGGGAGATACGCAGTATTTT,CASSRLAGDTQYF,many,TRBJ2-3,TRBD2,13,TRBV18
TGTGCCAGCTCACCATTCACAGACCCACAGGATGGCTACACCTTC,CASSPFTDPQDGYTF,.,TRBJ1-2,.,15,TRBV18
TGTGCCAGCAGCTTACTAGGCGGGACACCCTCCGAGCAGTACTTC,CASSLLGGTPSEQYF,many,TRBJ2-7,.,15,TRBV7-9
TGCAGCGTCGGTGAAAGCGGCGTAACAGATACGCAGTATTTT,CSVGESGVTDTQYF,.,TRBJ2-3,.,14,TRBV29-1
TGTGCCATCAGTGAGAGGACAGGGGGCGGAGAGACCCAGTACTTC,CAISERTGGGETQYF,many,TRBJ2-5,TRBD1,15,TRBV10-3
TGTGCCAGCAGAACGGGACTAGCGGTATACTACGAGCAGTACTTC,CASRTGLAVYYEQYF,few,TRBJ2-7,TRBD2,15,TRBV11-2
TGTGCCAGCAGTTTAAGAGGAGGCCGATACAATGAGCAGTTCTTC,CASSLRGGRYNEQFF,many,TRBJ2-1,.,15,TRBV27
TGTGCCAGCAGCTTAACCCAGGTGGTTCATGAGCAGTTCTTC,CASSLTQVVHEQFF,few,TRBJ2-1,.,14,TRBV11-2
TGTGCCACCAGTGCCGGGGGACTAGACAGTACAGATACGCAGTATTTT,CATSAGGLDSTDTQYF,.,TRBJ2-3,TRBD2,16,TRBV24-1
TGTGCCAGCAGCATATTACTTGACTACAATGAGCAGTTCTTC,CASSILLDYNEQFF,.,TRBJ2-1,.,14,TRBV7-8
TGTGCCATCAGTGGACGGGGACAGAGCCAAGAGACCCAGTACTTC,CAISGRGQSQETQYF,.,TRBJ2-5,TRBD1,15,TRBV10-3
TGTGCCAGCAGTATACGGACAGGTGGTCACGAGCAGTACTTC,CASSIRTGGHEQYF,many,TRBJ2-7,TRBD1,14,TRBV27
TGTGCCAGCAGCGTAGGACCAACAATGAACACTGAAGCTTTCTTT,CASSVGPTMNTEAFF,many,TRBJ1-1,.,15,TRBV9
TGTGCCAGCACGTCCTTAGGCGGCAGGGGGATCCCCAATGAGCAGTTCTTC,CASTSLGGRGIPNEQFF,.,TRBJ2-1,TRBD1,17,TRBV7-9
TGTGCCACCAGTAATTTCGGAGGGTTCGATGAGCAGTTCTTC,CATSNFGGFDEQFF,few,TRBJ2-1,.,14,TRBV24-1
TGTGCCAGCAGCTCCTACCTGGGACCCCTCCACTTT,CASSSYLGPLHF,few,TRBJ1-6,.,12,TRBV7-9
TGTGCCAGCAGTGGACCTCCGGGGACAGCCCGTTACAATGAGCAGTTCTTC,CASSGPPGTARYNEQFF,few,TRBJ2-1,TRBD1,17,TRBV25-1
TGTGCCAGCAGCCGGAGGACACGAGGGCTGAACACTGAAGCTTTCTTT,CASSRRTRGLNTEAFF,many,TRBJ1-1,.,16,TRBV3-1
TGTGCCAGCTCACCGGACATAAACTCTGGAAACACCATATATTTT,CASSPDINSGNTIYF,many,TRBJ1-3,.,15,TRBV18
TGTGCCAGCTCTTACCCGGGACGGAGCTCCTACGAGCAGTACTTC,CASSYPGRSSYEQYF,few,TRBJ2-7,.,15,TRBV18
TGTGCCAGCAGTTTAGCCGGCCGGTTCAGGGCTAGCGGCAATGAGCAGTTCTTC,CASSLAGRFRASGNEQFF,many,TRBJ2-1,TRBD2,18,TRBV12-3/TRBV12-4
TGTGCCAGCAGTGATAGTAGCGGGCCAACCCTCCGGAGGCAGTATTTT,CASSDSSGPTLRRQYF,.,TRBJ2-3,TRBD2,16,TRBV6-1
TGTGCCAGCAGTTCCGGGACAGGGTTCTACAATGAGCAGTTCTTC,CASSSGTGFYNEQFF,many,TRBJ2-1,TRBD1,15,TRBV28
TGTGCCAGCAGTTTAATCGGACTATTGGGACAGGGGGCCACTGAAGCTTTCTTT,CASSLIGLLGQGATEAFF,many,TRBJ1-1,TRBD1,18,TRBV28
TGTGCCACCAGTGACCCCCGGGACAGCTCCACAGATACGCAGTATTTT,CATSDPRDSSTDTQYF,many,TRBJ2-3,TRBD1,16,TRBV24-1
TGTGCCAGCAGTTCCATAGGAAACACCGGGGAGCTGTTTTTT,CASSSIGNTGELFF,few,TRBJ2-2,.,14,TRBV2
TGTGCCAGCACAGGCAGGGATAGAGCTAATGAAAAACTGTTTTTT,CASTGRDRANEKLFF,.,TRBJ1-4,.,15,TRBV6-1
TGTGCCAGCAGCTTAGCGGGGATCGGAAACACCATATATTTT,CASSLAGIGNTIYF,few,TRBJ1-3,.,14,TRBV11-2
TGTGCCAGCAGTTTATCGGGATTAGCGGAGGGCTACAATGAGCAGTTCTTC,CASSLSGLAEGYNEQFF,few,TRBJ2-1,.,17,TRBV27
TGTGCCAGCAGTTTAAAGGGGCGTCCTGGAAACACCATATATTTT,CASSLKGRPGNTIYF,many,TRBJ1-3,.,15,TRBV28
TGTGCCAGCAAGACCGGGACAGACAGTTACGAGCAGTACTTC,CASKTGTDSYEQYF,.,TRBJ2-7,TRBD1,14,TRBV28
TGCGCCAGCAGCCAAGGGCGTTGGGAATTGAATTCACCCCTCCACTTT,CASSQGRWELNSPLHF,few,TRBJ1-6,.,16,TRBV4-1
TGTGCCAGCAGCTTCGAGAAAAACATTCAGTACTTC,CASSFEKNIQYF,.,TRBJ2-4,.,12,TRBV7-2
TGTGCCATCAGACAGACCCACGAGCAGTACTTC,CAIRQTHEQYF,.,TRBJ2-7,.,11,TRBV10-3
TGCAGTGCTAAGAAACTAGCGGTACAAGAGACCCAGTACTTC,CSAKKLAVQETQYF,.,TRBJ2-5,TRBD2,14,TRBV20-1
TGTGCCAGCAGTACGCAGGGACAGAACTACGAGCAGTACTTC,CASSTQGQNYEQYF,.,TRBJ2-7,TRBD1,14,TRBV2
TGTGCCAGCAGCATCCGGGACAAGGGGGGCGAGCAGTACTTC,CASSIRDKGGEQYF,many,TRBJ2-7,.,14,TRBV7-8
TGTGCCAGCAGCCAAGCCTTTAGCGGGAGGAGCATCAATGAGCAGTTCTTC,CASSQAFSGRSINEQFF,few,TRBJ2-1,TRBD2,17,TRBV14
TGTGCCATCAGTGAGTCGGTGGGGCAGCCCCAGCATTTT,CAISESVGQPQHF,few,TRBJ1-5,.,13,TRBV10-3
TGTGCCAGCAGTGAAGGCAGGGGGCAAGAGCAGTACTTC,CASSEGRGQEQYF,once,TRBJ2-7,TRBD1,13,TRBV6-1
TGTGCCAGCAGCTTAGGAGGACAGGGAATAAATGAGCAGTTCTTC,CASSLGGQGINEQFF,many,TRBJ2-1,TRBD1,15,TRBV7-8